This T cell receptor (beta chain) stems from a study of cytomegalovirus exposure and HLA in healthy donors. Study-wide background: HLA-typed donors contributed some 87 million unique TCRs, which were held in an early data release.

Germline V CDR1 and CDR2: SQVTM, ANQGSEA. V gave up 4 bases and J gave up 6 bases, with 5 bases separating them. The CDR3 is made up of 10 amino acids. In the PCR, 60 Vbeta and 13 Jbeta primers were used. Here immunoSEQ multiplex PCR was the method, and the copy in TCRdb shows in-frame clones only, minus some. The repertoire holds fewer than 50,000 clones, with around three fifths as singletons. Remarks on this clone: Its antigen remains unidentified.

General study points: Most subjects' HLA-A and HLA-B alleles were reportedly predicted from TCR beta sequences. As a later analysis revealed, most CMV-associated TCR beta chains appeared HLA-restricted. A later analysis by the authors found several of the most significant clusters apparently linked to common viral pathogens.

The V gene is TRBV29-1, the J gene TRBJ2-3; a possible D gene is TRBD2 (5 bases). The sequencing sample was made of PBMCs. The receptor comes from a man in his fifties in good health and CMV-seropositive. The CDR3 region has the DNA TGCAGCGTTGGAGGGGATACGCAGTATTTT. Translated, it gives CSVGGDTQYF.